Each of the 8 T cell receptor beta chains below was sequenced from the same sample in a study of blood T cell repertoires in COVID-19. Produced via immunoSEQ multiplex PCR; TCRdb's table is partial and in-frame only. This table holds around 97,000 clones, approximately 88% found once. Sequencing used peripheral blood. These TCRs come from a woman aged 60-70 years with acute or convalescent COVID-19.

The V call is TRBV6-1, the J call TRBJ2-3, with 8 bases lining up with TRBD2. Germline CDR1 and CDR2: MNHNS and SASEGT. V shed 3 bases, J shed 2 bases, and the junction held 4 bases outside the gene matches. The CDR3 loop spans 15 amino acids. CDR3 coding DNA: TGTGCCAGCAGTGACCTAGCGGGCTACACAGATACGCAGTATTTT. The encoded protein is CASSDLAGYTDTQYF.

J is TRBJ1-2 and V is TRBV13; 10 nucleotides match TRBD1. CDR3 length equals 16 residues. The ends lost 5 bases at V and 6 bases at J; junction bases unmatched: 12. Germline V gives CDR1 PRHDT, CDR2 FYEKMQ (reference sequence). The CDR3 is CASSQLLTGGGNGYTF. In nucleotides, the CDR3 is TGTGCCAGCAGCCAGCTGTTGACAGGGGGCGGAAATGGCTACACCTTC.

J is TRBJ1-2 and V is TRBV21-1; TRBD1, as called in the table, went unchecked against the DNA. TRBV21-1 is termed a pseudogene. The CDR3 length is 19 residues. DNA for the CDR3: TGTGCCAGCAGCTCCCCCAGCCGGGACAAAGATATTCCTAACTATGGCTACACCTTC. This gives the protein CASSSPSRDKDIPNYGYTF.

The chain joins TRBV28 to TRBJ1-3, with D unresolved. This CDR3 comprises 13 residues. The germline V gene has CDR1 MDHEN and CDR2 SYDVKM. The V end was cut by 5 bases, the J end by 6 bases, with 11 bases between. The CDR3 here is CASSQNVANTIYF. For the CDR3, the DNA is TGTGCCAGCAGTCAAAACGTGGCAAACACCATATATTTT.

The rearrangement uses TRBV10-3 and TRBJ1-5; D not certain. The V and J ends lost 0 bases and 9 bases respectively, with 12 bases between them. The CDR3 sequence is 14 residues long. Germline lookup yields CDR1 ENHRY and CDR2 SYGVKD. As DNA, the CDR3 is TGTGCCATCAGTGAGTCTGTAGGGAGCGGGCCCCAGCATTTT. It encodes CAISESVGSGPQHF.

CDR3 residues: CASSSAHSNTEAFF. The CDR3 coding sequence is TGTGCCAGCAGTTCCGCACACAGCAACACTGAAGCTTTCTTT. The gene calls are TRBV28 and TRBJ1-1; D is uncertain. The CDR3 length is 14 residues. Trimming stripped 4 bases from V and 2 bases from J, with 11 bases between. Germline values: CDR1 MDHEN, CDR2 SYDVKM.

The chain carries TRBV2 and TRBJ2-7, with D tentatively TRBD2 (5 bases). V lost 1 base to trimming and J lost 3 bases, with 13 bases between them. Per germline, CDR1 SNHLY and CDR2 FYNNEI. This CDR3 is built from 15 residues. The CDR3 DNA is TGTGCCAGCAGTGAAGGGGCCGTAGGGAGCTACGAGCAGTACTTC. Translation gives CASSEGAVGSYEQYF.

The genes are TRBV10-3 and TRBJ1-4; D gene unclear. The germline V gene has CDR1 ENHRY and CDR2 SYGVKD. The CDR3 loop spans 16 amino acids. The V and J ends lost 4 bases and 0 bases respectively, with 12 bases between them. The CDR3 coding sequence is TGTGCCATCAGTGCTACAACAGTGGCAACTAATGAAAAACTGTTTTTT. Its translation is CAISATTVATNEKLFF.